A selection of T cell receptor beta chains follows, all from one sample in a study of CD8+CD57+ T cells in acquired aplastic anemia. TCRdb fed the reads into MiXCR, producing one record per CDR3 protein. The top ten hold roughly 3.5% of the sample, which has about 160,000 distinct CDR3 sequences, less than 50% seen once. Source material: sorted CD4+, CD8+, or CD8+CD57+ T cells (not recorded which) from PBMCs. The receptor set was obtained from a human donor with aplastic anemia. CDR3s include the opening cysteine and the closing phenylalanine or tryptophan. A D gene is named only where the DNA matches it firmly. For some rows the clone size is stated as once, few or many, or as a class when expanded; others skip it.

j_gene: TRBJ1-5
d_gene: .
abundance: few
v_gene: TRBV12-3/TRBV12-4
CDR3aa: CASSLGQGSSNQPQHF
CDR3nt: TGTGCCAGCAGTCTAGGGCAGGGTAGTAGCAATCAGCCCCAGCATTTT

j_gene: TRBJ2-1
d_gene: .
abundance: .
v_gene: TRBV2
CDR3aa: CASNLEVGEQFF
CDR3nt: TGTGCCAGCAATCTTGAGGTCGGTGAGCAGTTCTTC

j_gene: TRBJ1-3
d_gene: .
abundance: many
v_gene: TRBV6-2/TRBV6-3
CDR3aa: CASSYSRSGNTIYF
CDR3nt: TGTGCCAGCAGTTACTCGAGGTCTGGAAACACCATATATTTT

j_gene: TRBJ2-1
d_gene: .
abundance: few
v_gene: TRBV10-2
CDR3aa: CASSDTPYNEQFF
CDR3nt: TGCGCCAGCAGTGATACCCCGTACAATGAGCAGTTCTTC

j_gene: TRBJ1-6
d_gene: .
abundance: .
v_gene: TRBV6-5
CDR3aa: CASSYSGAGAYSPLHF
CDR3nt: TGTGCCAGCAGTTACTCCGGGGCAGGAGCTTACTCACCCCTCCACTTT

j_gene: TRBJ2-1
d_gene: TRBD1
abundance: .
v_gene: TRBV10-1
CDR3aa: CASTTEADGTGGSEQFF
CDR3nt: TGCGCCAGCACCACGGAGGCAGACGGGACAGGGGGCAGTGAGCAGTTCTTC

j_gene: TRBJ2-3
d_gene: TRBD2
abundance: .
v_gene: TRBV29-1
CDR3aa: CSVETSGGATDTQYF
CDR3nt: TGCAGCGTTGAGACTAGCGGGGGGGCCACAGATACGCAGTATTTT

j_gene: TRBJ1-4
d_gene: .
abundance: many
v_gene: TRBV5-1
CDR3aa: CASTPGSVATNEKLFF
CDR3nt: TGCGCCAGCACCCCGGGGAGTGTTGCAACTAATGAAAAACTGTTTTTT

j_gene: TRBJ1-2
d_gene: TRBD1
abundance: many
v_gene: TRBV7-7
CDR3aa: CASSPGTGYNPTF
CDR3nt: TGTGCCAGCAGTCCCGGGACAGGGTATAACCCGACCTTC

j_gene: TRBJ1-2
d_gene: .
abundance: few
v_gene: TRBV7-9
CDR3aa: CASSNTEGGYGYTF
CDR3nt: TGTGCCAGCAGCAATACCGAGGGAGGCTATGGCTACACCTTC

j_gene: TRBJ2-3
d_gene: .
abundance: few
v_gene: TRBV25-1
CDR3aa: CASSTGGGSTDTQYF
CDR3nt: TGTGCCAGCAGCACAGGGGGAGGGAGCACAGATACGCAGTATTTT

j_gene: TRBJ1-4
d_gene: .
abundance: .
v_gene: TRBV10-3
CDR3aa: CAISDLGEKLFF
CDR3nt: TGTGCCATCAGTGATTTAGGTGAAAAACTGTTTTTT

j_gene: TRBJ2-1
d_gene: TRBD2
abundance: many
v_gene: TRBV24-1
CDR3aa: CATSVGGGPYNEQFF
CDR3nt: TGTGCCACCAGTGTTGGGGGAGGGCCTTACAATGAGCAGTTCTTC

j_gene: TRBJ1-2
d_gene: .
abundance: .
v_gene: TRBV20-1
CDR3aa: CSASRGGAFYGYTF
CDR3nt: TGCAGTGCTTCAAGAGGGGGGGCCTTCTATGGCTACACCTTC

j_gene: TRBJ2-1
d_gene: .
abundance: few
v_gene: TRBV5-1
CDR3aa: CASREGAGGFYNEQFF
CDR3nt: TGCGCCAGCAGAGAGGGGGCGGGGGGCTTTTACAATGAGCAGTTCTTC

j_gene: TRBJ2-3
d_gene: .
abundance: few
v_gene: TRBV15
CDR3aa: CATSREGWPSTDTQYF
CDR3nt: TGTGCCACCAGCAGAGAGGGGTGGCCTAGCACAGATACGCAGTATTTT

j_gene: TRBJ1-1
d_gene: .
abundance: .
v_gene: TRBV7-6
CDR3aa: CASSLLDTTEAFF
CDR3nt: TGTGCCAGCAGCCTCCTGGACACAACGGAAGCTTTCTTT

j_gene: TRBJ2-2
d_gene: TRBD1
abundance: .
v_gene: TRBV10-3
CDR3aa: CASSSTRGQANELFF
CDR3nt: TGTGCCAGCAGTTCTACCCGCGGACAGGCCAATGAGCTGTTTTTT

j_gene: TRBJ2-1
d_gene: TRBD2
abundance: .
v_gene: TRBV7-8
CDR3aa: CASTRQRDSYNEQFF
CDR3nt: TGTGCCAGCACCAGGCAGCGGGACTCCTACAATGAGCAGTTCTTC

j_gene: TRBJ1-5
d_gene: .
abundance: many
v_gene: TRBV19
CDR3aa: CASSAIRTVINQPQHF
CDR3nt: TGTGCCAGTAGTGCTATCCGGACAGTGATAAATCAGCCCCAGCATTTT

j_gene: TRBJ1-2
d_gene: TRBD1
abundance: .
v_gene: TRBV10-3
CDR3aa: CAISEHRDRVADVYGYTF
CDR3nt: TGTGCCATCAGTGAACACCGGGACAGGGTAGCCGACGTCTATGGCTACACCTTC

j_gene: TRBJ1-2
d_gene: .
abundance: many
v_gene: TRBV2
CDR3aa: CASGTGRGYTF
CDR3nt: TGTGCCAGCGGGACCGGCCGTGGCTACACCTTC

j_gene: TRBJ1-1
d_gene: TRBD1
abundance: many
v_gene: TRBV29-1
CDR3aa: CSVEHIQGATEAFF
CDR3nt: TGCAGCGTTGAACACATCCAGGGGGCTACTGAAGCTTTCTTT

j_gene: TRBJ2-1
d_gene: TRBD2
abundance: .
v_gene: TRBV25-1
CDR3aa: CASSLTSGGSDTQFF
CDR3nt: TGTGCCAGCAGCTTGACTAGCGGGGGCTCAGATACGCAGTTCTTC

j_gene: TRBJ2-2
d_gene: TRBD2
abundance: .
v_gene: TRBV6-1
CDR3aa: CASTLDGLAGMTGELFF
CDR3nt: TGTGCCAGCACCTTAGATGGACTAGCGGGAATGACCGGGGAGCTGTTTTTT

j_gene: TRBJ2-3
d_gene: TRBD1
abundance: many
v_gene: TRBV14
CDR3aa: CASSLDRVKQYF
CDR3nt: TGTGCCAGCAGCCTTGACAGGGTCAAGCAGTATTTT

j_gene: TRBJ2-7
d_gene: .
abundance: few
v_gene: TRBV9
CDR3aa: CASSVAPEAYEQYF
CDR3nt: TGTGCCAGCAGCGTAGCTCCTGAGGCCTACGAGCAGTACTTC

j_gene: TRBJ1-2
d_gene: .
abundance: .
v_gene: TRBV7-2
CDR3aa: CASSLRRGEPGYTF
CDR3nt: TGTGCCAGCAGCTTACGGCGCGGGGAGCCGGGCTACACCTTC

j_gene: TRBJ1-2
d_gene: .
abundance: .
v_gene: TRBV24-1
CDR3aa: CATSRGGNYGYTF
CDR3nt: TGTGCCACCAGTCGAGGGGGAAACTATGGCTACACCTTC